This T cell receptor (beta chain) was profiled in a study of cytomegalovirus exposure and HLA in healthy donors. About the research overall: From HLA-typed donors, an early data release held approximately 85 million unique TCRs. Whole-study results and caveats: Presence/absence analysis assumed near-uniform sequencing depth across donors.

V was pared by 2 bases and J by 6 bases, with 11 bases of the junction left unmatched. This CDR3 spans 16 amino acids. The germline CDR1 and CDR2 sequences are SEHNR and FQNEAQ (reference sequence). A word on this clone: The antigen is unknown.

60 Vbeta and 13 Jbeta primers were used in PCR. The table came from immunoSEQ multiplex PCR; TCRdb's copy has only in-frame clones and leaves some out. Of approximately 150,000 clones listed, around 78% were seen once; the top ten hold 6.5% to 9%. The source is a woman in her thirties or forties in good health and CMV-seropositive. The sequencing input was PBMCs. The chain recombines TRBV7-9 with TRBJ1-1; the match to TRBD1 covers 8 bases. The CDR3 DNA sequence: TGTGCCAGCAGCTTAACCAGGGGGTACAGGGGGTCTGAAGCTTTCTTT. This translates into CASSLTRGYRGSEAFF.